These 32 T cell receptor beta chains were sequenced from one sample in a study of blood T cell repertoires in COVID-19. Generated by immunoSEQ multiplex PCR, the TCRdb table keeps only in-frame clones and is missing some. In the table there are some 260,000 clones, about 88% of which are singletons. Material for sequencing was PBMCs or T cells enriched from blood (not recorded which). These TCRs come from a man aged 25-45 years with acute COVID-19.

Remarks on this clone: The junction departs from germline at one end; a sequencing error may be responsible. This chain connects TRBV30 to TRBJ2-3; 13 bases are shared with TRBD2. CDR3 length: 13 amino acids. The germline gives CDR1 GTSNPN, CDR2 SVGIG (reference sequence). CDR3 bases: TGTGCCTGGAGGGCAGATGGACTAGCGGGAGCCGCCTTT. Protein: CAWRADGLAGAAF.

This clone was counted once. J is TRBJ2-7 and V is TRBV18, with 8 bases aligning to TRBD1. The J segment lost 3 bases and the V segment lost 3 bases, leaving 10 bases of the junction unmatched. The CDR3 is 16 residues long. Looked up from germline, CDR1 is KGHSH and CDR2 is LQKENI. CDR3 in DNA: TGTGCCAGCTCACCTCAATTTCAGGGGGCACTCTACGAGCAGTACGTC. Translating gives CASSPQFQGALYEQYV.

The chain uses TRBV7-2 and TRBJ1-4; TRBD1 matches at 7 bases. CDR3 length: 15 amino acids. The trim removed 6 bases at V and 3 bases at J, leaving 7 bases unmatched. In germline, CDR1 is SGHTA, CDR2 FQGNSA. CDR3 sequence reads: CASRETGAANEKLFF. CDR3 bases: TGTGCCAGCAGGGAAACAGGGGCGGCTAATGAAAAACTGTTTTTT.

The genes are TRBV5-4 and TRBJ2-3, with D perhaps matching TRBD2 (6 bases). This CDR3 spans 14 amino acids. The V end was cut by 2 bases, the J end by 3 bases, with 10 bases between. Germline V gene sequence: CDR1 SGHNT, CDR2 YYREEE (reference sequence). CDR3 protein: CASSLTGVTDTQYF. CDR3 DNA sequence: TGTGCCAGCAGCTTAACGGGAGTAACAGATACGCAGTATTTT.

The chain links TRBV12-3 or TRBV12-4 to TRBJ2-2, with 7 nucleotides matching TRBD2. The CDR3 sequence is 12 residues long. V dropped 7 bases and J dropped 4; count of bases not matched to a gene: 0. The CDR3 DNA is TGTGCCAGCACTAGCGGCACCGGGGAGCTGTTTTTT. This translates into CASTSGTGELFF.

The chain combines TRBV5-4 with TRBJ2-2, with TRBD2 matching 7 bases. J lost 1 base, V lost 3 bases, and 3 bases had no gene match. Looked up from germline, CDR1 is SGHNT and CDR2 is YYREEE (reference sequence). The CDR3 runs 15 residues. The CDR3 region is CASSSQRENTGELFF. The CDR3 coding sequence is TGTGCCAGCAGCTCCCAGCGGGAGAACACCGGGGAGCTGTTTTTT.

The V call is TRBV5-6, the J call TRBJ1-1; possible D gene TRBD1, 5 bases. The germline V and J ends were trimmed by 2 bases and 1 base, with 9 bases remaining between them. The CDR3 runs to 14 residues. Germline CDR1 is SGHDT and CDR2 is YYEEEE. As DNA, the CDR3 is TGTGCCAGCAGCTTCAGACAGACGAACACTGAAGCTTTCTTT. Protein: CASSFRQTNTEAFF.

The chain uses TRBV30 and TRBJ2-6; 7 bases align to TRBD2. This CDR3 is built from 19 residues. The V gene end was trimmed by 3 bases and the J gene end by 1 base; junction bases not matched to a gene: 15. Germline CDR1 GTSNPN, CDR2 SVGIG (reference sequence). CDR3 region: CAWRVAGRGYPSGANVLTF. Here the CDR3 DNA reads TGTGCCTGGAGAGTTGCGGGGCGGGGGTACCCGTCTGGGGCCAACGTCCTGACTTTC.

The chain carries TRBV9 and TRBJ1-6; no definite D call. V gave up 4 bases and J gave up 15 bases, with 41 bases separating them. This CDR3 contains 21 residues. Germline V lookup: CDR1 SGDLS, CDR2 YYNGEE. This chain's CDR3 is CASSPTGRLTTAGRGTHDLHF. The DNA of the CDR3 is TGTGCCAGCAGCCCTACCGGGCGATTGACTACGGCCGGGCGGGGAACTCACGACCTCCACTTT.

V gene TRBV28 combines with J gene TRBJ2-2; D might be TRBD1 (6 bases). Germline CDR1 MDHEN, CDR2 SYDVKM. The CDR3 has 13 amino acids. V lost 6 bases to trimming and J lost 7 bases, with 12 bases between them. The CDR3 loop is CASRRTVIGELFF. The CDR3 DNA is TGTGCCAGCAGACGGACAGTAATCGGGGAGCTGTTTTTT. Variable domain in full (rest from reference TRBV28 and TRBJ2-2): DVKVTQSSRYLVKRTGEKVFLECVQDMDHENMFWYRQDPGLGLRLIYFSYDVKMKEKGDIPEGYSVSREKKERFSLILESASTNQTSMYLCASRRTVIGELFFGEGSRLTVL.

This chain links TRBV19 with TRBJ1-2; no reliable D call. The germline gives CDR1 LNHDA, CDR2 SQIVND (reference sequence). The CDR3 spans 11 residues. Trimming pared 5 bases from V and 6 bases from J, leaving 7 bases between. The CDR3 sequence: CASSQVHGYTF. Written as DNA, the CDR3 is TGTGCCAGTAGTCAGGTACATGGCTACACCTTC.

This clone was seen more than once but under ten times. The chain has TRBV6-2 or TRBV6-3 and TRBJ2-1; 12 bases fit TRBD2. Germline V CDR1 and CDR2: MNHEY, SVGEGT. V lost 2 bases, J lost 7 bases, and 3 bases stayed unmatched. This CDR3 is built from 15 residues. The CDR3 DNA is TGTGCCAGCAGTTACCACCTAGCGGGAGGGAATGAGCAGTTCTTC. This sequence encodes CASSYHLAGGNEQFF.

CDR3 sequence: CASSPFDRNEKLFF. The CDR3 DNA is TGCGCCAGCAGCCCATTCGACAGGAATGAAAAACTGTTTTTT. The chain uses TRBV5-1 and TRBJ1-4; D may be TRBD1 (6 bases). Germline V gives CDR1 SGHRS, CDR2 YFSETQ. The ends were cut back, 4 bases at V and 5 bases at J, with 12 bases in the middle. This CDR3 has 14 residues.

The chain combines TRBV18 with TRBJ2-3; D may be TRBD1 (5 bases). CDR3 length: 14 residues. Germline loops: CDR1 KGHSH, CDR2 LQKENI. The germline V and J ends were trimmed by 6 bases and 6 bases, with 16 bases remaining between them. The CDR3: CASSAGISVDTQYF. CDR3 bases: TGTGCCAGCTCTGCAGGGATATCAGTCGATACGCAGTATTTT.

The chain is built from TRBV13 and TRBJ2-3; D is undetermined. Germline values: CDR1 PRHDT, CDR2 FYEKMQ (reference sequence). The length of the CDR3 is 14 residues. The V and J ends lost 2 bases and 4 bases respectively, with 10 bases between them. The CDR3 DNA reads as TGTGCCAGCAGCTTAACGAATCGGGCAGATACGCAGTATTTT. Translating it yields CASSLTNRADTQYF. Looking up the rest from reference TRBV13 and TRBJ2-3 gives the full variable domain: AAGVIQSPRHLIKEKRETATLKCYPIPRHDTVYWYQQGPGQDPQFLISFYEKMQSDKGSIPDRFSAQQFSDYHSELNMSSLELGDSALYFCASSLTNRADTQYFGPGTRLTVL.

This clone came up once. In nucleotides, the CDR3 is TGTGCCAGCAGCCCTTCCACACAGACCTACGAGCAGTACGTC. Protein sequence: CASSPSTQTYEQYV. The genes are TRBV14 and TRBJ2-7, with no clear D. Germline loops: CDR1 SGHDN, CDR2 FVKESK. The CDR3 spans 14 residues. Trimming left V 4 bases short and J 2 bases short, with 12 bases between.

The V gene is TRBV12-2, the J gene TRBJ1-5; the table assigns TRBD1, which was not confirmed against the DNA. TRBV12-2 is labeled a pseudogene. The CDR3 spans 16 residues. DNA of the CDR3: TGTGCAAGTCGCCCAGGGTGGGGTCTCCAAAATCAGCCCCAGCATTTT. Translated: CASRPGWGLQNQPQHF.

CDR3 in amino acids: CASSRGVSGANVLTF. The CDR3 DNA follows: TGTGCCAGCAGCCGCGGAGTCTCTGGGGCCAACGTCCTGACTTTC. The V and J genes are TRBV7-7 and TRBJ2-6; D uncertain. Trimming removed 5 bases from V and 0 bases from J, with 8 bases in between. Germline CDR1 and CDR2: SSHAT and FNYEAQ (reference sequence). This CDR3 is 15 amino acids long.

V and J are TRBV6-5 and TRBJ1-1; D uncertain. Deletions cut 2 bases from V and 5 bases from J, with 12 bases between. CDR3 length equals 14 residues. Germline V gene lookup returns CDR1 MNHEY and CDR2 SVGAGI. The CDR3 here is CASSYVGVRTEAFF. The DNA of the CDR3 is TGTGCCAGCAGTTACGTGGGAGTGAGGACTGAAGCTTTCTTT.

This clone came up once. The gene calls are TRBV15 and TRBJ1-4; 7 bases map to TRBD1. Germline loops: CDR1 LNHNV, CDR2 YYDKDF (reference sequence). This CDR3 has 15 residues. Germline trimming cut 3 bases from V and 5 bases from J; bases unmatched to any gene: 6. CDR3 bases: TGTGCCACCAGCAGCAACCCGACAGGGAATGAAAAACTGTTTTTT. Amino acids: CATSSNPTGNEKLFF.

This rearrangement joins TRBV25-1 to TRBJ2-6; possible D gene TRBD1, 6 bases. Looked up from germline, CDR1 is MGHDK and CDR2 is SYGVNS. The CDR3 loop spans 14 amino acids. V lost 4 bases and J 3 bases, leaving 7 bases between the germline ends. The CDR3 sequence: CASSGTVGANVLTF. As DNA, the CDR3 is TGTGCCAGCAGTGGGACAGTTGGGGCCAACGTCCTGACTTTC.

The chain employs TRBV25-1 and TRBJ2-5, with 9 bases matching TRBD1. V was pared by 6 bases and J by 5 bases, with 4 bases of the junction left unmatched. Germline V gives CDR1 MGHDK, CDR2 SYGVNS. The CDR3 totals 13 residues. The CDR3 coding sequence is TGTGCCAGCAGAAGGACAGGGGCTGAGACCCAGTACTTC. Protein: CASRRTGAETQYF.

This clone was seen a single time. This rearrangement joins TRBV4-3 to TRBJ2-1, with 10 nucleotides matching TRBD2. V was clipped by 1 base and J by 9 bases; unmatched bases: 3. The germline V gene has CDR1 LGHNA and CDR2 YSLEER. The CDR3 consists of 14 residues. The CDR3 DNA reads as TGCGCCAGCAGCCAAGTTCTAGCGGGAGTTGAGCAGTTCTTC. Its protein is CASSQVLAGVEQFF.

V usage is TRBV28 and J usage is TRBJ1-3, with D unresolved. This CDR3 spans 14 amino acids. CDR1 and CDR2 from the germline V gene are MDHEN and SYDVKM. V was cut by 7 bases and J by 0 bases, with 10 bases left in between. The CDR3 sequence is CASILSTSGNTIYF. The CDR3 bases are TGTGCCAGCATCCTTAGCACCTCTGGAAACACCATATATTTT.

The rearrangement uses TRBV29-1 and TRBJ1-4; D remains unclear. This CDR3 region has 15 residues. With 1 base removed from V and 10 bases from J, the gap between germline ends came to 19 bases. Germline V lookup: CDR1 SQVTM, CDR2 ANQGSEA. CDR3 nucleotide sequence: TGCAGCGTTGAAGTGACGGGGAGAGGTACGGCAAAACTGTTTTTT. Translation: CSVEVTGRGTAKLFF.

V and J are TRBV18 and TRBJ1-1; 9 positions agree with TRBD1. V lost 5 bases to trimming and J lost 5 bases; unmatched junction nucleotides: 9. The germline gives CDR1 KGHSH, CDR2 LQKENI. This CDR3 region has 15 residues. As DNA, the CDR3 is TGTGCCAGCTCAGACGGGACAGGGCCGGCGACTGAAGCTTTCTTT. Translated, it gives CASSDGTGPATEAFF.

The chain joins TRBV25-1 to TRBJ1-2; D possibly corresponds to TRBD1 (6 bases). V lost 5 bases and J lost 3, with 10 bases in between. The CDR3 is 13 residues long. Germline V gene data show CDR1 as MGHDK and CDR2 as SYGVNS. The CDR3 loop is CASSKGGDYGYTF. In nucleotides, the CDR3 is TGTGCCAGCAGTAAGGGGGGGGACTATGGCTACACCTTC.

This sequence joins TRBV6-1 and TRBJ1-2; D call uncertain. V was cut by 3 bases and J by 4 bases, with 6 bases left in between. The germline V gene encodes CDR1 MNHNS and CDR2 SASEGT. The CDR3 is 12 residues long. The CDR3: CASSDIPYGYTF. For the CDR3, the DNA is TGTGCCAGCAGTGACATTCCCTATGGCTACACCTTC.

The genes are TRBV5-4 and TRBJ2-5, with TRBD1 as a possible D gene (6 bases). Germline-derived CDR1 and CDR2 are SGHNT and YYREEE (reference sequence). There are 14 residues in the CDR3. V was pared by 0 bases and J by 4 bases, with 10 bases between. The CDR3 DNA reads as TGTGCCAGCAGCTTGGTAGGGACAAGAGAGACCCAGTACTTC. Residues: CASSLVGTRETQYF.

V usage is TRBV18 and J usage is TRBJ1-1; 7 nucleotides match TRBD1. This CDR3 is 14 amino acids long. V lost 6 bases and J lost 3; bases outside the gene matches: 7. The germline V gene encodes CDR1 KGHSH and CDR2 LQKENI. This CDR3 is CASSQGQDYTEAFF. The CDR3 region has the DNA TGTGCCAGCTCCCAAGGACAGGACTACACTGAAGCTTTCTTT. Complete variable domain (other parts from reference TRBV18 and TRBJ1-1): NAGVMQNPRHLVRRRGQEARLRCSPMKGHSHVYWYRQLPEEGLKFMVYLQKENIIDESGMPKERFSAEFPKEGPSILRIQQVVRGDSAAYFCASSQGQDYTEAFFGQGTRLTVV.

This clone has only one observation. The chain has TRBV6-6 and TRBJ1-5, with TRBD1 matching 7 bases. There are 14 residues in the CDR3. CDR1 is MNHNY and CDR2 is SVGAGI in the germline V gene (reference sequence). J gave up 7 bases and V 4 bases, and 7 bases lay outside the gene matches. In DNA, the CDR3 is TGTGCCAGCAGTTTACAGGGGAGAGGGCAGCCCCAGCATTTT. Translated, it gives CASSLQGRGQPQHF.

Worth noting for this clone: At one end the junction does not follow the germline gene, possibly because of a read error. The rearrangement uses TRBV5-1 and TRBJ1-2; 12 bases align to TRBD1. CDR3 length: 14 residues. CDR1 is SGHRS and CDR2 is YFSETQ in the germline V gene. The CDR3 sequence: CASSHRDRGLGYTF. CDR3 bases: TGTGCCAGCAGCCACCGGGACAGGGGGCTTGGCTACACCTTC.